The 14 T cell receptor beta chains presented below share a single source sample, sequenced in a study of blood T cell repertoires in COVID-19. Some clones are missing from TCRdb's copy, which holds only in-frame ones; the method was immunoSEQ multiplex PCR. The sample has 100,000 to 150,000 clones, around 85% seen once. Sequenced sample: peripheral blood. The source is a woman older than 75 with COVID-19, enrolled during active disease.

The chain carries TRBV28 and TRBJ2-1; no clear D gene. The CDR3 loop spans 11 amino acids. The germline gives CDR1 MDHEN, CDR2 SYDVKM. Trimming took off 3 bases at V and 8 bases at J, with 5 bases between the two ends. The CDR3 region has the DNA TGTGCCAGCAGTTTGCGCCATGAGCAGTTCTTC. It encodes CASSLRHEQFF.

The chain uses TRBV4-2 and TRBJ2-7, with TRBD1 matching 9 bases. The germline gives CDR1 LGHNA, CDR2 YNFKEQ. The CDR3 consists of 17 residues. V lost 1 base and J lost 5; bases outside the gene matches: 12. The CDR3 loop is CASSQGTLTGGADEQYF. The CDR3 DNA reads TGTGCCAGCAGCCAAGGGACCCTAACAGGGGGCGCGGACGAGCAGTACTTC.

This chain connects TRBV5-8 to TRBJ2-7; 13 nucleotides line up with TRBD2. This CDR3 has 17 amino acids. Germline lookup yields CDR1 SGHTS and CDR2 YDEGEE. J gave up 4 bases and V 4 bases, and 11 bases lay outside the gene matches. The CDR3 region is CASSRTSGSPSRYEQYF. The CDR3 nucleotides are TGTGCCAGCAGCCGGACTAGCGGGAGTCCTAGTCGTTACGAGCAGTACTTC.

For the CDR3, the DNA is TGTGCCAGCTCACCATCAGGACTAGCGGGAGGAACAGATACGCAGTATTTT. It yields the protein CASSPSGLAGGTDTQYF. J is TRBJ2-3 and V is TRBV18; 14 positions match TRBD2. The germline gives CDR1 KGHSH, CDR2 LQKENI. With V trimmed by 2 bases and J by 3 bases, 4 bases remained unmatched. The CDR3 loop spans 17 amino acids.

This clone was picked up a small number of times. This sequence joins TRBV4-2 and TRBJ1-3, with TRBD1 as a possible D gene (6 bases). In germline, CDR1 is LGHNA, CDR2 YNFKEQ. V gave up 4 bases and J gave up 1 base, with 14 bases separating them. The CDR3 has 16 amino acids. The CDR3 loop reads CASSPQAQGSGNTIYF. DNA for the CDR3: TGTGCCAGCAGCCCACAAGCACAGGGATCTGGAAACACCATATATTTT.

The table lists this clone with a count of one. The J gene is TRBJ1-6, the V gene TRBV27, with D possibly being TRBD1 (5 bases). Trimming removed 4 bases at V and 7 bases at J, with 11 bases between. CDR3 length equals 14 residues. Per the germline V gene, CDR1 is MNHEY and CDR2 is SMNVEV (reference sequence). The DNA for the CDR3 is TGTGCCAGCAGTTCAGGACCAGGGAATTCACCCCTCCACTTT. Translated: CASSSGPGNSPLHF.

CDR3 bases: TGTGCCAGCAGCAGAAGACAGGGAGTAAGGCAAGAGACCCAGTACTTC. It encodes CASSRRQGVRQETQYF. The V and J genes are TRBV21-1 and TRBJ2-5; the table's TRBD1 call for D was not verified on the DNA. TRBV21-1 is classified as a pseudogene. This CDR3 region has 16 residues.

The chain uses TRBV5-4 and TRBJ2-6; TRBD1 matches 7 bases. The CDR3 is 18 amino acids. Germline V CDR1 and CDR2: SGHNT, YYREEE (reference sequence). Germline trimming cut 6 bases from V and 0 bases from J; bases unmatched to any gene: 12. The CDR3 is CASTPNRGARSGANVLTF. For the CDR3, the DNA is TGTGCCAGCACACCAAACAGGGGCGCCCGCTCTGGGGCCAACGTCCTGACTTTC.

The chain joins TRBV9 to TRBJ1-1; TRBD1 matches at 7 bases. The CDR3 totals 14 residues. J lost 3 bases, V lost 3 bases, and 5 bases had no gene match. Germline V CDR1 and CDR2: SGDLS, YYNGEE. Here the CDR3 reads CASSARGRDTEAFF. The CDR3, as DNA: TGTGCCAGCAGCGCTAGGGGGCGGGACACTGAAGCTTTCTTT.

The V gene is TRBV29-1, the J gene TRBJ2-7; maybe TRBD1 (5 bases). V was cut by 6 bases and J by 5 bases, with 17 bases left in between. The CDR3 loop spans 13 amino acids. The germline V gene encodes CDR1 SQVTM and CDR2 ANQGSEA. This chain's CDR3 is CSVSRLRGHEQYF. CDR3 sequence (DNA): TGCAGCGTGAGCCGCTTAAGGGGCCACGAGCAGTACTTC.

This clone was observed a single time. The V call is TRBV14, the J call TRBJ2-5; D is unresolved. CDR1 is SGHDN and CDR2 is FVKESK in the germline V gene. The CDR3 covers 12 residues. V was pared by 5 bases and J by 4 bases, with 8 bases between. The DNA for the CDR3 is TGTGCCAGCAGCTCGCGAGGAGAGACCCAGTACTTC. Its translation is CASSSRGETQYF.

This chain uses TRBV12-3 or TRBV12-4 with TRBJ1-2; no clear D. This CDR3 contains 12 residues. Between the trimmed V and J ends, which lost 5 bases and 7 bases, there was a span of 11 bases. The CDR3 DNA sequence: TGTGCCAGCAGTGGACTGCTCTTTGGCTACACCTTC. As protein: CASSGLLFGYTF.

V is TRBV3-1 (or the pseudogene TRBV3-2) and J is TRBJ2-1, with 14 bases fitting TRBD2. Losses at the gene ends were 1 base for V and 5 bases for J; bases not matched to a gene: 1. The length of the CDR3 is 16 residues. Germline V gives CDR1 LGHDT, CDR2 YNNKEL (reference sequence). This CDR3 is CASSQGGLAGDNEQFF. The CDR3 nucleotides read TGTGCCAGCAGCCAAGGGGGACTAGCGGGAGACAATGAGCAGTTCTTC.

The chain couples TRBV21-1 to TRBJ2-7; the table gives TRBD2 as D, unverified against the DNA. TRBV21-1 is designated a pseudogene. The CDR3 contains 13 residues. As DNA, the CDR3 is TGTGCCAGCAGCAAACGGGAACGGGGAGAGCAGTACTTC. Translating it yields CASSKRERGEQYF.